This is a list of T cell receptor beta chains from one sample in a study of CD8+ T cells in alopecia areata. Clones were read by immunoSEQ multiplex PCR, and TCRdb kept only the in-frame ones, dropping some. The sample contains 210,000 or so clones, approximately 72% of which appear only once. Sequencing was performed on CD4+ T cells sorted from blood, taken around week 42, from a patient treated with tofacitinib. These receptors came from a human donor with alopecia areata. Both conserved end residues are trimmed from each CDR3. Clone size is shown for a subset of rows, as once, few, many or a class of expanded clone.

v_gene	j_gene	abundance	CDR3aa
TRBV5-6	TRBJ1-1	NA	ASGAGTANTEAF
TRBV6-5	TRBJ2-5	few	ASSDYGEETQY
TRBV5-6	TRBJ2-7	NA	ASSSFVLAGGPHEQY
TRBV30	TRBJ1-6	NA	AWGGQNSPLH
TRBV25-1	TRBJ1-2	NA	ASSEPGQGSGYT
TRBV29-1	TRBJ2-5	NA	SVVEIQETQY
TRBV6-5	TRBJ2-1	NA	ASRLSGGANEQF
TRBV29-1	TRBJ2-5	NA	SVGVMASGGAKTQY
TRBV5-6	TRBJ2-7	NA	ASKNRGPYEQY
TRBV27	TRBJ1-1	NA	ASSQGFGTEAF
TRBV7-9	TRBJ1-1	NA	ASSLVAGGNTEAF
TRBV30	TRBJ2-7	NA	AWSDQGSYEQY
TRBV4-3	TRBJ1-2	NA	ASSQIGTQGWGYT
TRBV18	TRBJ1-4	NA	ASSQGQGVDEKLF
TRBV29-1	TRBJ2-5	NA	SATRDTKETQY
TRBV15	TRBJ2-7	NA	ATSWDSKDYEQY
TRBV23-1	TRBJ1-2	NA	ASSPTVHGYT